This T cell receptor beta chain stems from a study of cytomegalovirus exposure and HLA in healthy donors. Broader study findings: Among TCR beta chains, those listed as cytomegalovirus-associated numbered about 160.

Turning to this clone: Its antigen is as yet unknown.

Both 60 Vbeta primers and 13 Jbeta primers went into the PCR. Using immunoSEQ multiplex PCR, the repertoire was profiled, and TCRdb retains in-frame clones only, with some absent. The sample has roughly 100,000 clones; around 74% are singletons. With V trimmed by 4 bases and J by 6 bases, 7 bases remained unmatched. There are 14 residues in the CDR3. Germline assignment: CDR1 MGHRA and CDR2 YSYEKL. The gene calls are TRBV4-1 and TRBJ2-3; 7 bases match TRBD2. The sequence was collected from a woman aged 40-49 years in good health and CMV-seropositive. Sequenced material: PBMCs. CDR3 sequence (DNA): TGCGCCAGCAGCCCGGGACTAATGGGGGATACGCAGTATTTT. Protein: CASSPGLMGDTQYF.